Listed here are 32 T cell receptor beta chains from one sample, sequenced in a study of beta chain features in type 1 diabetes. Sequencing targeted expressed TCRB transcripts, as all isolated RNA had been reverse transcribed. Profiled with immunoSEQ multiplex PCR; TCRdb holds only in-frame clones, not every one. The sample holds approximately 470,000 clones, around 30% seen once. The sequencing sample was made of naive CD4+ T cells from blood. The receptors come from a man between 18 and 35 years old in good health.

The chain combines TRBV18 with TRBJ2-4, with D possibly TRBD1 on 6 matching bases. This CDR3 has 15 residues. V lost 2 bases to trimming and J lost 2 bases, with 10 bases between them. Per germline, CDR1 KGHSH and CDR2 LQKENI. The DNA for the CDR3 is TGTGCCAGCTCACCAGGGGGCAATACCAAAAACATTCAGTACTTC. Encoded protein: CASSPGGNTKNIQYF.

The chain carries TRBV30 and TRBJ2-1; unclear D gene. This CDR3 spans 13 amino acids. The V end was cut by 2 bases, the J end by 8 bases, with 13 bases between. Per germline, CDR1 GTSNPN and CDR2 SVGIG (reference sequence). The CDR3 DNA reads as TGTGCCTGGAGTAAGAGGAGCCAACATGAGCAGTTCTTC. It specifies CAWSKRSQHEQFF.

V is TRBV5-1 and J is TRBJ2-3; 8 bases fit TRBD2. Trimming at V came to 4 bases and at J to 6 bases, leaving 13 bases not matched to a gene. CDR3 size: 16 residues. Per germline, CDR1 SGHRS and CDR2 YFSETQ. The CDR3 coding sequence is TGCGCCAGCAGCGAGAGGGCTAGCGGGCTGGTGGATACGCAGTATTTT. The encoded protein is CASSERASGLVDTQYF.

This clone was counted between two and nine times. This sequence joins TRBV15 and TRBJ2-3, with 7 nucleotides matching TRBD2. The CDR3 sequence is 14 residues long. V shed 9 bases, J shed 4 bases, and the junction held 10 bases outside the gene matches. Germline V gene sequence: CDR1 LNHNV, CDR2 YYDKDF (reference sequence). Here the CDR3 DNA reads TGTGCCACGAACGGCGGGAGAAGCCCAGATACGCAGTATTTT. Protein sequence: CATNGGRSPDTQYF. Looking up the rest from reference TRBV15 and TRBJ2-3 gives the full variable domain: DAMVIQNPRYQVTQFGKPVTLSCSQTLNHNVMYWYQQKSSQAPKLLFHYYDKDFNNEADTPDNFQSRRPNTSFCFLDIRSPGLGDTAMYLCATNGGRSPDTQYFGPGTRLTVL.

This clone was seen more than once but under ten times. V and J are TRBV7-2 and TRBJ2-5; D possibly corresponds to TRBD2 (5 bases). Germline CDR1 and CDR2: SGHTA and FQGNSA. The CDR3 has 14 amino acids. V lost 3 bases and J lost 3, with 11 bases in between. In DNA form, the CDR3 reads TGTGCCAGCAGCTTCGTCTGGGGAGAAGAGACCCAGTACTTC. Its protein is CASSFVWGEETQYF.

The chain links TRBV9 to TRBJ2-1; the match to TRBD1 covers 10 bases. Germline CDR1 is SGDLS and CDR2 is YYNGEE. V was pared by 2 bases and J by 3 bases, with 2 bases of the junction left unmatched. The CDR3 sequence is 15 residues long. CDR3 region: CASSVDRGFYNEQFF. DNA of the CDR3: TGTGCCAGCAGCGTGGACAGGGGGTTCTACAATGAGCAGTTCTTC.

The chain carries TRBV29-1 and TRBJ2-2; D remains unclear. The CDR3 runs 10 residues. V was pared by 5 bases and J by 3 bases, with 1 base between. CDR1 is SQVTM, CDR2 ANQGSEA, per germline. CDR3 residues: CSVYTGELFF. The CDR3 bases are TGCAGCGTTTACACCGGGGAGCTGTTTTTT.

The J gene is TRBJ2-1, the V gene TRBV7-9; D is possibly TRBD2 (6 bases). Trimming removed 6 bases from V and 9 bases from J, with 21 bases in between. Germline assignment: CDR1 SEHNR and CDR2 FQNEAQ (reference sequence). This CDR3 spans 15 amino acids. The CDR3 region is CASSRRDSPPGEQFF. In nucleotides, the CDR3 is TGTGCCAGCAGTCGCCGGGACTCCCCACCTGGTGAGCAGTTCTTC.

A single count supports this clone. The genes are TRBV27 and TRBJ2-3, with a tentative D call TRBD1 (5 bases). CDR3 length: 13 residues. V was trimmed by 5 bases and J by 7 bases, leaving 13 bases between them. Germline V gene lookup returns CDR1 MNHEY and CDR2 SMNVEV (reference sequence). The CDR3 region has the DNA TGTGCCAGCAGTACGATCAGGGCTAATACGCAGTATTTT. Protein: CASSTIRANTQYF.

V usage is TRBV5-1 and J usage is TRBJ2-5, with 9 bases lining up with TRBD2. The junction had 3 bases not matched to a gene; V was cut back by 2 bases and J by 4 bases. The germline V gene encodes CDR1 SGHRS and CDR2 YFSETQ. The CDR3 extends over 14 amino acids. CDR3: CASSFSGSGETQYF. CDR3 in DNA: TGCGCCAGCAGCTTTAGCGGGAGCGGAGAGACCCAGTACTTC.

This chain connects TRBV30 to TRBJ2-1, with 9 bases matching TRBD2. The V gene end was trimmed by 1 base and the J gene end by 5 bases; junction bases not matched to a gene: 9. Per the germline V gene, CDR1 is GTSNPN and CDR2 is SVGIG (reference sequence). The CDR3 length is 16 residues. CDR3 in amino acids: CAWSGSGRTSHNEQFF. Here the CDR3 DNA reads TGTGCCTGGAGTGGGAGCGGGAGGACCTCGCACAATGAGCAGTTCTTC.

This clone was detected a few times. The V and J genes are TRBV9 and TRBJ2-1, with 11 bases fitting TRBD2. Germline values: CDR1 SGDLS, CDR2 YYNGEE. CDR3 length: 15 amino acids. Germline trimming cut 2 bases from V and 8 bases from J; bases unmatched to any gene: 6. CDR3 region: CASSVLAGGSHEQFF. The CDR3 DNA is TGTGCCAGCAGCGTCCTAGCGGGAGGCTCCCATGAGCAGTTCTTC.

This rearrangement joins TRBV11-3 to TRBJ2-1; possibly TRBD2 for D (6 bases). The CDR3 covers 13 residues. Germline CDR1 is SGHNT and CDR2 is YENEEA. Trimming cost V 4 bases and J 14 bases, with 18 bases left between them. The CDR3 sequence: CASSSRDGGGEFF. DNA for the CDR3: TGTGCCAGCAGCTCCCGGGACGGTGGAGGGGAGTTCTTC.

The J gene is TRBJ2-1, the V gene TRBV10-3; perhaps TRBD2 as D (6 bases). Germline values: CDR1 ENHRY, CDR2 SYGVKD. CDR3 length: 16 residues. Trimming left V 1 base short and J 0 bases short, with 10 bases between. The CDR3 loop reads CAISEFFGSSYNEQFF. In DNA, the CDR3 is TGTGCCATCAGTGAGTTCTTCGGGAGCTCCTACAATGAGCAGTTCTTC.

CDR3 DNA: TGTGCCAGCAGGCCGGCCTTGTATGGCTACACCTTC. Protein: CASRPALYGYTF. This chain links TRBV2 with TRBJ1-2, with unresolved D. This CDR3 comprises 12 residues. CDR1 SNHLY and CDR2 FYNNEI come from the germline V gene. V lost 6 bases to trimming and J lost 5 bases, with 10 bases between them.

This clone was observed a handful of times. Here the CDR3 DNA reads TGTGCCAGCAGCCAAGAACTAGCCAAAAACATTCAGTACTTC. Translating it yields CASSQELAKNIQYF. This chain joins TRBV14 and TRBJ2-4; D ambiguous. CDR3 length: 14 amino acids. Germline CDR1 and CDR2: SGHDN and FVKESK. V was clipped by 0 bases and J by 0 bases, with 3 bases between them.

This clone was recorded only once. The CDR3 protein is CAISGPGLGKMYEQFF. The CDR3, as DNA: TGTGCCATCAGTGGTCCGGGACTAGGAAAGATGTATGAGCAGTTCTTC. The rearrangement uses TRBV10-3 and TRBJ2-1; TRBD2 agrees at 8 bases. Looked up from germline, CDR1 is ENHRY and CDR2 is SYGVKD. Trimming cost V 4 bases and J 8 bases; bases outside gene matches: 13. The CDR3 sequence is 16 residues long.

This clone was counted between two and nine times. The rearrangement joins TRBV30 to TRBJ1-1; D not certain. The V end lost 0 bases, the J end lost 1 base, and 15 bases lay between the germline ends. CDR1 and CDR2 (germline): GTSNPN, SVGIG (reference sequence). The CDR3 length is 16 residues. Here the CDR3 reads CAWSVSSEQTNTEAFF. The DNA of the CDR3 is TGTGCCTGGAGTGTGTCTTCGGAACAGACGAACACTGAAGCTTTCTTT.

The CDR3 reads CASSVQGGNEKLFF. The CDR3 DNA follows: TGTGCCAGCAGCGTTCAAGGGGGGAATGAAAAACTGTTTTTT. The chain carries TRBV9 and TRBJ1-4, with D tentatively TRBD1 (6 bases). Germline V lookup: CDR1 SGDLS, CDR2 YYNGEE. The CDR3 sequence is 14 residues long. The germline V and J ends were trimmed by 2 bases and 5 bases, with 10 bases remaining between them.

The rearrangement uses TRBV2 and TRBJ2-7; D not certain. V was pared by 7 bases and J by 3 bases, with 10 bases between. The CDR3 contains 12 residues. Germline CDR1 is SNHLY and CDR2 is FYNNEI. The CDR3 DNA sequence: TGTGCCAGCAACCGGCAGTTCTACGAGCAGTACTTC. Residues: CASNRQFYEQYF.

This rearrangement joins TRBV9 to TRBJ2-6; D is unclear. Between the trimmed V and J ends, which lost 3 bases and 4 bases, there was a span of 14 bases. Germline CDR1 and CDR2: SGDLS and YYNGEE. This CDR3 contains 16 residues. The chain's CDR3 is CASSEGRMAGANVLTF. CDR3 bases: TGTGCCAGCAGCGAGGGAAGGATGGCCGGGGCCAACGTCCTGACTTTC.

The V gene is TRBV9, the J gene TRBJ1-2; D not certain. From germline, CDR1 is SGDLS and CDR2 YYNGEE. The CDR3 contains 13 residues. Between the trimmed V and J ends, which lost 0 bases and 0 bases, there was a span of 3 bases. This chain's CDR3 is CASSVAPNYGYTF. CDR3 DNA sequence: TGTGCCAGCAGCGTAGCCCCTAACTATGGCTACACCTTC. The full variable domain, completed using reference TRBV9 and TRBJ1-2, is DSGVTQTPKHLITATGQRVTLRCSPRSGDLSVYWYQQSLDQGLQFLIQYYNGEERAKGNILERFSAQQFPDLHSELNLSSLELGDSALYFCASSVAPNYGYTFGSGTRLTVV.

This clone was seen only a few times. This chain links TRBV5-1 with TRBJ2-2, with no clear D. CDR3 length: 13 amino acids. Trimming left V 5 bases short and J 5 bases short, with 10 bases between. Germline loops: CDR1 SGHRS, CDR2 YFSETQ. For the CDR3, the DNA is TGCGCCAGCAGGAAGGGAACTACCGGGGAGCTGTTTTTT. Translated, it gives CASRKGTTGELFF.

The chain combines TRBV9 with TRBJ2-7; TRBD1 agrees at 8 bases. The CDR3 totals 14 residues. CDR1 and CDR2 (germline): SGDLS, YYNGEE. V lost 4 bases, J lost 5 bases, and 8 bases stayed unmatched. The CDR3 coding sequence is TGTGCCAGCAGCCCGGGGACAGGTCGCCACGAGCAGTACTTC. It codes for CASSPGTGRHEQYF.

This clone was observed a handful of times. As DNA, the CDR3 is TGTGCCAGCAGTGAACACCCTAGCTCTGGGGCCAACGTCCTGACTTTC. This translates into CASSEHPSSGANVLTF. The chain links TRBV6-1 to TRBJ2-6; D remains ambiguous. The germline V gene has CDR1 MNHNS and CDR2 SASEGT. Trimming took 2 bases from V and 0 from J, leaving 8 bases between them. The CDR3 runs to 16 residues.

This clone was recorded a few times. The chain employs TRBV4-1 and TRBJ2-4; 9 bases line up with TRBD1. This CDR3 spans 15 amino acids. The germline CDR1 and CDR2 sequences are MGHRA and YSYEKL. The J segment lost 9 bases and the V segment lost 2 bases, leaving 8 bases of the junction unmatched. The CDR3 here is CASSQTRDRASIQYF. The CDR3 DNA follows: TGCGCCAGCAGCCAAACCCGGGACAGGGCCAGCATTCAGTACTTC.

The rearrangement links TRBV10-3 to TRBJ2-3; 13 bases are a match to TRBD2. V lost 6 bases, J lost 1 base, and 10 bases stayed unmatched. The CDR3 has 18 residues. The germline gives CDR1 ENHRY, CDR2 SYGVKD. The CDR3 protein is CAIRGPVGLAGRTDTQYF. In DNA, the CDR3 is TGTGCCATCAGGGGACCAGTGGGACTAGCGGGACGCACAGATACGCAGTATTTT.

The chain employs TRBV7-9 and TRBJ1-5, with TRBD1 matching over 7 bases. The CDR3 runs 16 residues. With V trimmed by 1 base and J by 7 bases, 10 bases remained unmatched. CDR1 and CDR2 (germline): SEHNR, FQNEAQ (reference sequence). CDR3 residues: CASSLGGGGNGQPQHF. In DNA, the CDR3 is TGTGCCAGCAGCTTAGGCGGAGGGGGCAACGGGCAGCCCCAGCATTTT.

The genes are TRBV5-4 and TRBJ2-5; 10 bases agree with TRBD2. Germline V gene sequence: CDR1 SGHNT, CDR2 YYREEE (reference sequence). There are 17 residues in the CDR3. The trim removed 1 base at V and 7 bases at J, leaving 13 bases unmatched. The chain's CDR3 is CASSLRTSGTNRGTQYF. The CDR3 nucleotides read TGTGCCAGCAGCTTGAGAACTAGCGGGACAAACCGGGGGACCCAGTACTTC.

A few counts support this clone. The CDR3 loop is CASSLGWDRGRGSTDTQYF. The CDR3 nucleotides are TGTGCCAGCAGCTTAGGTTGGGACAGGGGGCGAGGGAGCACAGATACGCAGTATTTT. The chain carries TRBV7-8 and TRBJ2-3; TRBD1 agrees at 12 bases. The germline V gene has CDR1 SGHVS and CDR2 FQNEAQ. V was pared by 1 base and J by 0 bases, with 8 bases of the junction left unmatched. The CDR3 consists of 19 residues.

The chain employs TRBV29-1 and TRBJ2-5; D remains ambiguous. V was shortened by 4 bases and J by 5 bases, with 8 bases between the two germline ends. Germline V lookup: CDR1 SQVTM, CDR2 ANQGSEA. This CDR3 region has 11 residues. The CDR3 bases are TGCAGCGTTGCAGGAGCGGAGACCCAGTACTTC. Protein: CSVAGAETQYF.

This clone was observed a few times. The chain links TRBV9 to TRBJ2-3; D call uncertain. The V and J ends lost 1 base and 4 bases respectively, with 10 bases between them. The CDR3 has 14 amino acids. Germline CDR1 and CDR2: SGDLS and YYNGEE. This chain's CDR3 is CASSVSPSADTQYF. CDR3 coding DNA: TGTGCCAGCAGCGTAAGCCCAAGTGCAGATACGCAGTATTTT.